This T cell receptor beta chain was identified in a study of T cell responses to AZD1222 COVID-19 vaccine. Study outcomes and limitations: Distributed over spike, vaccine-associated CD4 TCRs predominated at 160-218 and 743-854.

CDR3 length equals 15 residues. V was clipped by 4 bases and J by 4 bases, with 16 bases between them. Germline V gene sequence: CDR1 MNHNY, CDR2 SVGAGI (reference sequence). The assay was immunoSEQ multiplex PCR, and TCRdb's table has in-frame clones only and misses some. The sample has about 94,000 clones; 88% are singletons. Regarding this clone: Its antigen is unidentified.

This sequence joins TRBV6-6 and TRBJ1-2; possible D gene TRBD1, 5 bases. This receptor was identified in an adult who received the AZD1222 COVID-19 vaccine. Source: peripheral blood, taken 28 days after the second AZD1222 dose. The CDR3 protein is CASSSGVAAIYGYTF. In DNA form, the CDR3 reads TGTGCCAGCAGTTCGGGGGTGGCAGCGATCTATGGCTACACCTTC.